This is a list of T cell receptor beta chains from one sample in a study of T cells in Graves' hyperthyroidism and ophthalmopathy. TCRdb itself ran the multiplex PCR reads through MiXCR, one entry per CDR3 protein. Among under 750,000 distinct CDR3 sequences listed, approximately 18% were seen once. The specimen sequenced was blood. The receptors stem from a woman in her forties or fifties with Graves' hyperthyroidism that later progressed to Graves' ophthalmopathy. Both conserved end residues are part of each CDR3. Each record gives: V gene, clone size, D gene, J gene, CDR3 DNA, CDR3 protein. The D gene is left open where the match is weak. Clone size is not always given. Where it is, it says once, few, many or a class for expanded clones.

v_gene: TRBV6-1; abundance: NA; d_gene: TRBD2; j_gene: TRBJ2-5; CDR3nt: TGTGCCAGCAGTGGACTAGCGGGGGGGCGTGGGGAGACCCAGTACTTC; CDR3aa: CASSGLAGGRGETQYF
v_gene: TRBV6-1; abundance: few; d_gene: NA; j_gene: TRBJ1-2; CDR3nt: TGTGCCAGCAGTCCTACCGGGACCTTGGGTGGCTACACCTTC; CDR3aa: CASSPTGTLGGYTF
v_gene: TRBV20-1; abundance: many; d_gene: NA; j_gene: TRBJ2-7; CDR3nt: TGCAGTGCTAACTTCCCTCAGGGCAGCTCCTACGAGCAGTACTTC; CDR3aa: CSANFPQGSSYEQYF
v_gene: TRBV10-3; abundance: few; d_gene: NA; j_gene: TRBJ2-1; CDR3nt: TGTGCCATCAGCAACAGGGTTGAGCAGTTCTTC; CDR3aa: CAISNRVEQFF
v_gene: TRBV3-1; abundance: many; d_gene: TRBD1; j_gene: TRBJ1-2; CDR3nt: TGTGCCAGCAGCCGGACAGGAGATGGCTACACCTTC; CDR3aa: CASSRTGDGYTF
v_gene: TRBV20-1; abundance: NA; d_gene: TRBD2; j_gene: TRBJ2-1; CDR3nt: TGCAGTGCTCCCCTAGCGGGGTTTGGCAATGAGCAGTTCTTC; CDR3aa: CSAPLAGFGNEQFF
v_gene: TRBV20-1; abundance: many; d_gene: NA; j_gene: TRBJ2-5; CDR3nt: TGCAGTGCGGGGGTAGTAATGGAGACCCAGTACTTC; CDR3aa: CSAGVVMETQYF
v_gene: TRBV5-1; abundance: NA; d_gene: TRBD1; j_gene: TRBJ1-2; CDR3nt: TGCGCCAGCAGCTTGCGGCCTCAGGGGGCGGAGAATGGCTACACCTTC; CDR3aa: CASSLRPQGAENGYTF
v_gene: TRBV6-1; abundance: many; d_gene: NA; j_gene: TRBJ1-2; CDR3nt: TGTGCCAGCAGTGAAGCGGAAGCGAGGGGCTATGGCTACACCTTC; CDR3aa: CASSEAEARGYGYTF
v_gene: TRBV20-1; abundance: NA; d_gene: NA; j_gene: TRBJ2-2; CDR3nt: TGCAGTGCTAGAGACGGAGGGAGGAAGCCCGGGGAGCTGTTTTTT; CDR3aa: CSARDGGRKPGELFF
v_gene: TRBV4-1; abundance: NA; d_gene: NA; j_gene: TRBJ2-1; CDR3nt: TGCGCCAGCAGCCAAGATGACAGCGATGAGCAGTTCTTC; CDR3aa: CASSQDDSDEQFF
v_gene: TRBV3-1; abundance: many; d_gene: NA; j_gene: TRBJ2-7; CDR3nt: TGTGCCAGCAGCCAAGAAGGTTGGTCAAGACATTACGAGCAGTACTTC; CDR3aa: CASSQEGWSRHYEQYF
v_gene: TRBV7-2; abundance: many; d_gene: TRBD2; j_gene: TRBJ2-3; CDR3nt: TGTGCCAGCAGCTTAGTGGGACTAGCGGGGGGGCGAGATACGCAGTATTTT; CDR3aa: CASSLVGLAGGRDTQYF
v_gene: TRBV11-2; abundance: NA; d_gene: NA; j_gene: TRBJ2-2; CDR3nt: TGTGCCAGCAGCTTAGGGTTCGACACCGGGGAGCTGTTTTTT; CDR3aa: CASSLGFDTGELFF
v_gene: TRBV7-2; abundance: NA; d_gene: NA; j_gene: TRBJ1-1; CDR3nt: TGTGCCAGCAGTAGAAACAGCGGAGAAGCTTTCTTT; CDR3aa: CASSRNSGEAFF